Listed below are T cell receptor beta chains from one sample, sequenced in a study of cytomegalovirus exposure and HLA in healthy donors. The method was immunoSEQ multiplex PCR; TCRdb's version includes in-frame clones alone and lacks a portion of them. Of 70,000 to 75,000 clones listed, about 94% are singletons. Sequenced input: PBMCs. These TCRs come from a man aged 18 to 29 in good health and CMV-seropositive. Each CDR3 is given with its conserved first and last residue. D genes are given only for firm matches. The listing skips clone size in some rows; elsewhere it reads once, few, many or a size class.

v_gene	j_gene	d_gene	abundance	len	CDR3aa	CDR3nt
TRBV21-1	TRBJ2-5	NA	NA	16	CASSDWTSGDQETQYF	TGTGCCAGCAGCGACTGGACTAGCGGCGATCAAGAGACCCAGTACTTC
TRBV20-1	TRBJ2-7	TRBD2	NA	11	CSPRDLAGQYF	TGCAGCCCTAGGGATCTAGCGGGGCAGTACTTC
TRBV27	TRBJ1-3	NA	NA	14	CASREGGSGNTIYF	TGTGCCAGCAGGGAAGGGGGCTCTGGAAACACCATATATTTT
TRBV2	TRBJ2-7	NA	NA	13	CASSVRGSYEQYF	TGTGCCAGCTCTGTTAGGGGCTCCTACGAGCAGTACTTC
TRBV5-1	TRBJ2-5	TRBD1	NA	13	CASSGQGEETQYF	TGCGCCAGCAGTGGACAGGGTGAAGAGACCCAGTACTTC
TRBV2	TRBJ1-1	TRBD1	NA	13	CASSTGTGDEAFF	TGTGCCAGCAGTACCGGGACAGGGGATGAAGCTTTCTTT
TRBV15	TRBJ2-7	TRBD2	NA	15	CATSIGLAGEYEQYF	TGTGCCACCAGCATCGGGTTAGCGGGAGAGTACGAGCAGTACTTC
TRBV6-6	TRBJ2-5	NA	NA	14	CASSLGSHQETQYF	TGTGCCAGCAGTTTGGGCTCCCATCAAGAGACCCAGTACTTC
TRBV11-1	TRBJ1-1	NA	NA	14	CASSLDRYPTEAFF	TGTGCCAGCAGCCTTGACAGGTACCCAACTGAAGCTTTCTTT
TRBV5-6	TRBJ1-3	NA	NA	14	CASSPKGYRNTIYF	TGTGCCAGCAGCCCCAAGGGGTACAGAAACACCATATATTTT
TRBV15	TRBJ1-1	NA	NA	15	CATSPRGGDHTEAFF	TGTGCCACCAGCCCTAGGGGCGGGGATCACACTGAAGCTTTCTTT
TRBV15	TRBJ2-7	NA	NA	12	CATRGNGYEQYF	TGTGCCACCCGGGGGAACGGCTACGAGCAGTACTTC
TRBV5-1	TRBJ2-3	NA	NA	15	CASSLEAKSADTQYF	TGCGCCAGCAGCTTGGAGGCTAAGAGCGCAGATACGCAGTATTTT
TRBV7-9	TRBJ2-7	TRBD2	NA	13	CASSRGRVSEQYF	TGTGCCAGCAGCCGTGGGAGGGTAAGCGAGCAGTACTTC
TRBV7-8	TRBJ1-1	NA	NA	17	CASSLAEAGEINTEAFF	TGTGCCAGCAGCTTAGCAGAGGCAGGGGAAATAAACACTGAAGCTTTCTTT
TRBV2	TRBJ2-2	TRBD1	NA	15	CASRIQGVSTGELFF	TGTGCCAGCAGGATACAGGGGGTCTCCACCGGGGAGCTGTTTTTT
TRBV19	TRBJ1-1	TRBD1	NA	16	CASSPPRQGFWAEAFF	TGTGCCAGTAGTCCCCCTCGACAGGGTTTCTGGGCTGAAGCTTTCTTT
TRBV2	TRBJ1-6	NA	few	15	CASSEWQGGGSPLHF	TGTGCCAGCAGTGAATGGCAGGGAGGCGGATCACCCCTCCACTTT
TRBV9	TRBJ1-2	NA	NA	16	CASSRSRARENYGYTF	TGTGCCAGCAGCCGTAGTAGGGCTCGGGAGAACTATGGCTACACCTTC
TRBV29-1	TRBJ2-7	TRBD2	NA	13	CSVATSGGYEQYF	TGCAGCGTTGCAACTAGCGGGGGCTACGAGCAGTACTTC
TRBV10-3	TRBJ1-1	NA	NA	17	CAISDVSTLRGNTEAFF	TGTGCCATCAGTGATGTTTCTACGTTACGGGGGAACACTGAAGCTTTCTTT
TRBV6-1	TRBJ1-2	NA	NA	14	CASSEFRETYGYTF	TGTGCCAGCAGTGAATTTCGGGAAACCTATGGCTACACCTTC
TRBV29-1	TRBJ2-5	TRBD1	once	13	CSVPSGGTKTQYF	TGCAGCGTGCCTTCAGGGGGCACGAAGACCCAGTACTTC
TRBV14	TRBJ1-4	NA	NA	15	CASSQSQGFREKLFF	TGTGCCAGCAGCCAATCCCAGGGATTTCGCGAAAAACTGTTTTTT
TRBV5-1	TRBJ2-2	NA	NA	13	CASSWGHSGELFF	TGCGCCAGCAGCTGGGGCCATTCCGGGGAGCTGTTTTTT